These 22 T cell receptor beta chains came from one sample sequenced in a study of blood T cell repertoires in COVID-19 (dated by TCRdb to the early 2020s). Libraries came from the immunoSEQ multiplex PCR assay. TCRdb carries this immuneACCESS record with in-frame sequences only. Its versions omit some clonotypes, under half of them owing to an unresolved V gene in the studies checked, with the rest unexplained. The table for this sample lists approximately 210,000 clones; about 95% of them were counted only once. The top ten clonotypes cover 0.76% of the sample. The sample consisted of peripheral blood. Receptors originate from a young man with COVID-19, enrolled during active disease.

Here the CDR3 DNA reads TGTGCCAGCAGTTTTGAATTGGGGGGCACCGGGGAGCTGTTTTTT. Amino acid sequence: CASSFELGGTGELFF. The chain joins TRBV27 to TRBJ2-2; weak D call: TRBD2 (6 bases). The germline V and J ends were trimmed by 3 bases and 4 bases, with 12 bases remaining between them. This CDR3 region has 15 residues. Germline CDR1 reads MNHEY; CDR2 reads SMNVEV (reference sequence).

This chain's CDR3 is CASSGVYGGAFF. For the CDR3, the DNA is TGTGCCAGCTCAGGGGTATACGGTGGGGCTTTCTTT. The chain is built from TRBV6-5 and TRBJ1-1; weak D call: TRBD1 (6 bases). The CDR3 spans 12 residues. The V gene's germline CDR1 is MNHEY and CDR2 SVGAGI. The germline V and J ends were trimmed by 8 bases and 11 bases, with 18 bases remaining between them.

V is TRBV9 and J is TRBJ2-5; 7 bases agree with TRBD1. Germline values: CDR1 SGDLS, CDR2 YYNGEE. Trimming at V came to 2 bases and at J to 1 base, leaving 5 bases not matched to a gene. The CDR3 loop spans 15 amino acids. CDR3 residues: CASSVSTGSQETQYF. The CDR3 DNA reads TGTGCCAGCAGCGTCTCGACAGGGTCCCAAGAGACCCAGTACTTC.

The chain joins TRBV27 to TRBJ2-7; perhaps TRBD2 as D (5 bases). This CDR3 is 15 amino acids long. The germline V gene encodes CDR1 MNHEY and CDR2 SMNVEV (reference sequence). V lost 6 bases to trimming and J lost 0 bases, with 15 bases between them. CDR3 bases: TGTGCCAGCAGACCAATAGCGAGGACCTCCTACGAGCAGTACTTC. Translation: CASRPIARTSYEQYF.

The chain joins TRBV24-1 to TRBJ2-3, with 8 bases fitting TRBD1. Germline CDR1 and CDR2: KGHDR and SFDVKD. The CDR3 consists of 15 residues. V shed 4 bases and J 4 bases; nucleotides not matched to a gene: 6. The CDR3 sequence is CATSDTGGRSDTQYF. The CDR3, as DNA: TGTGCCACCAGTGACACAGGGGGGAGGTCAGATACGCAGTATTTT.

This sequence joins TRBV7-8 and TRBJ1-5; a weak D match, TRBD1 (6 bases). Trimming pared 5 bases from V and 13 bases from J, leaving 12 bases between. CDR1 and CDR2 from the germline V gene are SGHVS and FQNEAQ. The CDR3 has 11 residues. The CDR3 here is CASSLRGRQHF. As DNA, the CDR3 is TGTGCCAGCAGCCTCAGGGGTAGGCAGCATTTT.

The V call is TRBV6-5, the J call TRBJ1-5; tentative D call: TRBD1 (5 bases). The V gene lost 9 bases and the J gene lost 0 bases, with 12 bases spanning the gap. The CDR3 runs to 14 residues. Germline-derived CDR1 and CDR2 are MNHEY and SVGAGI. The CDR3 loop reads CASMGHTSNQPQHF. CDR3 nucleotide sequence: TGTGCCAGTATGGGGCATACTAGCAATCAGCCCCAGCATTTT.

The V and J genes are TRBV2 and TRBJ1-5; TRBD1 matches 10 bases. Germline-derived CDR1 and CDR2 are SNHLY and FYNNEI. The CDR3 covers 19 residues. With V trimmed by 3 bases and J by 1 base, 12 bases remained unmatched. The CDR3 region has the DNA TGTGCCAGCAGTGACCGCGGGACAGGGGTCCGGGCCAGCAATCAGCCCCAGCATTTT. It translates to CASSDRGTGVRASNQPQHF.

This clone was counted between two and nine times. The chain links TRBV7-6 to TRBJ1-5, with D possibly being TRBD1 (6 bases). The CDR3 covers 15 residues. The V and J ends lost 5 bases and 4 bases respectively, with 15 bases between them. CDR1 is SGHVS and CDR2 is FNYEAQ in the germline V gene. This chain's CDR3 is CASSTRTGTNQPQHF. CDR3 bases: TGTGCCAGCAGCACGAGGACGGGGACAAATCAGCCCCAGCATTTT. Filled out from reference TRBV7-6 and TRBJ1-5, the complete variable domain reads GAGVSQSPRYKVTKRGQDVALRCDPISGHVSLYWYRQALGQGPEFLTYFNYEAQQDKSGLPNDRFSAERPEGSISTLTIQRTEQRDSAMYRCASSTRTGTNQPQHFGDGTRLSIL.

This clone has only one observation. One end of the junction is discordant with germline, which a read error may explain. The chain is built from TRBV2 and TRBJ1-6, with 7 bases matching TRBD1. This CDR3 is built from 15 residues. In germline, CDR1 is SNHLY, CDR2 FYNNEI. The DNA of the CDR3 is TGTGCCAGCAGTGACCGACAGGGTGGTGGCTCACCCCTTCACTTT. Residues: CASSDRQGGGSPLHF.

This chain connects TRBV3-1 (or the pseudogene TRBV3-2) to TRBJ2-5; 10 nucleotides align to TRBD1. This CDR3 is 15 amino acids long. V lost 4 bases, J lost 4 bases, and 6 bases stayed unmatched. In germline, CDR1 is LGHDT, CDR2 YNNKEL (reference sequence). This CDR3 reads CASSPTGTGVETQYF. As DNA, the CDR3 is TGTGCCAGCAGCCCCACCGGGACAGGGGTAGAGACCCAGTACTTC.

The chain uses TRBV2 and TRBJ2-7, with unresolved D. The CDR3 is made up of 17 amino acids. V was cut by 3 bases and J by 1 base, with 19 bases left in between. Looked up from germline, CDR1 is SNHLY and CDR2 is FYNNEI. CDR3 sequence (DNA): TGTGCCAGCAGTGATGCTGGCGGAAGCGCCACATCCTACGAGCAGTACTTC. This translates into CASSDAGGSATSYEQYF.

The chain combines TRBV2 with TRBJ1-4, with a tentative D call TRBD1 (5 bases). Germline CDR1 SNHLY, CDR2 FYNNEI. V dropped 6 bases and J dropped 6 bases, with 5 bases sitting between them. CDR3 size: 11 residues. This chain's CDR3 is CASRQDEKLFF. The CDR3, as DNA: TGTGCCAGCAGACAGGATGAAAAACTGTTTTTT.

This chain joins TRBV6-5 and TRBJ1-2; TRBD1 agrees at 7 bases. The CDR3 has 13 amino acids. Germline CDR1 is MNHEY and CDR2 is SVGAGI. With V trimmed by 6 bases and J by 6 bases, 7 bases remained unmatched. CDR3: CASSQDRLHGYTF. In DNA form, the CDR3 reads TGTGCCAGCAGCCAGGACAGGCTCCATGGCTACACCTTC.

The chain carries TRBV6-5 and TRBJ2-7; D is undetermined. Germline V gene data show CDR1 as MNHEY and CDR2 as SVGAGI. This CDR3 has 12 amino acids. V lost 6 bases to trimming and J lost 5 bases, with 11 bases between them. The CDR3 sequence is CASSGAVDEQYF. DNA of the CDR3: TGTGCCAGCAGCGGAGCAGTCGACGAGCAGTACTTC.

The rearrangement uses TRBV5-1 and TRBJ1-2; no clear D. The CDR3 totals 14 residues. V was cut by 1 base and J by 2 bases, with 9 bases left in between. Germline values: CDR1 SGHRS, CDR2 YFSETQ. CDR3 region: CASSLTAGNYGYTF. The CDR3 DNA reads TGCGCCAGCAGCTTGACGGCCGGGAACTATGGCTACACCTTC.

This clone was seen more than once but under ten times. This chain links TRBV19 with TRBJ1-3, with 8 nucleotides matching TRBD1. CDR3 length: 15 amino acids. Unmatched junction bases numbered 4, after V lost 4 bases and J lost 2 bases. Germline assignment: CDR1 LNHDA and CDR2 SQIVND (reference sequence). CDR3 nucleotide sequence: TGTGCCAGTAGTACTCGGACAGGGACTGGAAACACCATATATTTT. This gives the protein CASSTRTGTGNTIYF. Full variable domain (rest looked up from reference TRBV19 and TRBJ1-3): DGGITQSPKYLFRKEGQNVTLSCEQNLNHDAMYWYRQDPGQGLRLIYYSQIVNDFQKGDIAEGYSVSREKKESFPLTVTSAQKNPTAFYLCASSTRTGTGNTIYFGEGSWLTVV.

This clone came up once. The rearrangement links TRBV6-5 to TRBJ1-2; 10 nucleotides line up with TRBD1. Germline V lookup: CDR1 MNHEY, CDR2 SVGAGI. Unmatched junction bases numbered 14, after V lost 8 bases and J lost 8 bases. This CDR3 has 15 residues. The CDR3 DNA follows: TGTGCCAGCGTAAAAAGGACAGGGGGACTTCGGGGCTACACCTTC. The encoded protein is CASVKRTGGLRGYTF.

V is TRBV7-9 and J is TRBJ2-1, with D possibly being TRBD1 (6 bases). CDR3 length equals 16 residues. Germline CDR1 SEHNR, CDR2 FQNEAQ (reference sequence). The ends were cut back, 2 bases at V and 0 bases at J, with 11 bases in the middle. CDR3 sequence reads: CASSLRDIPSYNEQFF. The CDR3 region has the DNA TGTGCCAGCAGCTTACGGGACATCCCCTCCTACAATGAGCAGTTCTTC.

The rearrangement joins TRBV10-3 to TRBJ2-7; D not certain. CDR1 is ENHRY and CDR2 is SYGVKD in the germline V gene. This CDR3 has 14 amino acids. V lost 6 bases and J lost 5, with 17 bases in between. CDR3 in DNA: TGTGCCATCAGCCGAAATCCACCCCCGGACGAGCAGTACTTC. It codes for CAISRNPPPDEQYF.

This chain connects TRBV7-9 to TRBJ2-1; a weak D match, TRBD2 (6 bases). The CDR3 consists of 14 residues. Deletions cut 5 bases from V and 8 bases from J, with 16 bases between. Germline V gene lookup returns CDR1 SEHNR and CDR2 FQNEAQ (reference sequence). Here the CDR3 DNA reads TGTGCCAGCAGCCCCTTTTCGGGGGAATATGAGCAGTTCTTC. This sequence encodes CASSPFSGEYEQFF.

The V gene is TRBV6-1, the J gene TRBJ1-1; 7 positions agree with TRBD1. The CDR3 consists of 13 residues. Germline V lookup: CDR1 MNHNS, CDR2 SASEGT. V trimming: 2 bases; J trimming: 8 bases; junction bases outside the gene matches: 5. DNA for the CDR3: TGTGCCAGCAGTGAATCCCACAGGGGAGAAGCTTTCTTT. Translated: CASSESHRGEAFF.